The present T cell receptor (beta chain) was sequenced within a study of T cell repertoires in ileal Crohn's disease. On the study more broadly: Per sample, roughly 500 nanograms of biopsy DNA were TCRB immunosequenced.

Time point described: inflamed ileum from the surgical specimen. The assay was immunoSEQ multiplex PCR, and TCRdb's table has in-frame clones only and misses some. The repertoire holds about 16,000 clones, with around 90% as singletons. Germline CDR1 is KGHSH and CDR2 is LQKENI. The CDR3 has 12 residues. The V gene lost 4 bases and the J gene lost 8 bases, with 11 bases spanning the gap. The receptor was derived from an adult with Crohn's disease. This rearrangement joins TRBV18 to TRBJ1-2; the D gene is possibly TRBD1 (5 bases). Sequencing input: ileal tissue. The CDR3 DNA is TGTGCCAGCTCACGCAGGGTCGACGGCTACACCTTC. Protein product: CASSRRVDGYTF.